This T cell receptor beta chain was identified during a study of T cell responses to AZD1222 COVID-19 vaccine. Study-level findings and limits: Repertoire collection took place solely once the T cell response had peaked. Epitopes outside B.1.351 and B.1.1.7 mutated regions reportedly drew nearly half of spike TCRs. Baseline seropositivity occurred in only 5 to 7 AZD1222 recipients. With two AZD1222 doses given, Spike-specific TCR breadth and depth both rose.

This clone was observed a single time. Its matching antigen is unknown. Sequenced by immunoSEQ multiplex PCR; TCRdb stores in-frame clones only, minus some. The sample lists over 150,000 clones; roughly 90% were seen once. The CDR3 loop spans 13 amino acids. Per the germline V gene, CDR1 is GTSNPN and CDR2 is SVGIG (reference sequence). The ends were cut back, 2 bases at V and 6 bases at J, with 13 bases in the middle. Specimen: peripheral blood, collected on day 0 of AZD1222 vaccination. This receptor was taken from an adult in good health. This chain connects TRBV30 to TRBJ1-2; D possibly corresponds to TRBD1 (5 bases). DNA for the CDR3: TGTGCCTGGAGTCCCGCCAGGGATGATGGCTACACCTTC. This translates into CAWSPARDDGYTF.